This TCR beta chain was recorded in a study of brain T cells in children with intractable seizures. Generated by immunoSEQ multiplex PCR, the TCRdb table keeps only in-frame clones and is missing some. The sample holds about 320,000 clones, over 90% seen once. Specified time point: blood from clinic visit 5 months post-surgery; TSC patient then seizure free. Only cases whose brain tissue showed the highest T cell transcript signatures were sequenced. This CDR3 has 15 amino acids. V gave up 10 bases and J gave up 6 bases; unmatched junction bases: 15. CDR1 is LNHDA and CDR2 is SQIVND in the germline V gene (reference sequence).

This material consisted of peripheral blood, taken roughly 5 months after surgery. The chain combines TRBV19 with TRBJ2-1, with TRBD2 identical over 7 bases. This TCR derives from a boy under two years old with tuberous sclerosis and intractable seizures. The CDR3 reads CATMEPGLQTNEQFF. The CDR3 DNA reads TGTGCCACCATGGAGCCGGGACTACAAACCAATGAGCAGTTCTTC.